The 16 T cell receptor beta chains below come from one sample, sequenced in a study of CD8+CD57+ T cells in acquired aplastic anemia. TCR beta VDJ and CDR3 profiling used genomic DNA as template. TCRdb redid the calling of the reads with MiXCR, one entry per CDR3 protein. The sample carries 130,000 or so distinct CDR3 sequences, roughly 40% recorded once. The sequencing input was sorted CD4+, CD8+, or CD8+CD57+ T cells (not recorded which) from PBMCs. These receptor sequences come from a human donor in good health, serving as a control.

The chain recombines TRBV10-3 with TRBJ2-1; D may be TRBD1 (5 bases). The CDR3 runs 13 residues. In germline, CDR1 is ENHRY, CDR2 SYGVKD. The ends were cut back, 8 bases at V and 5 bases at J, with 13 bases in the middle. The CDR3 sequence: CAISTGTDNEQFF. CDR3 DNA sequence: TGTGCCATCTCAACAGGAACTGACAATGAGCAGTTCTTC.

This clonotype was seen only once. The chain joins TRBV7-3 to TRBJ1-1; TRBD1 might be the D (6 bases). V was cut by 5 bases and J by 0 bases, with 16 bases left in between. CDR3 size: 16 residues. CDR1 is SGHTA, CDR2 FQGTGA, per germline. DNA for the CDR3: TGTGCCAGCAGCCCCGGCCCGGGGGCCATGAACACTGAAGCTTTCTTT. Encoded protein: CASSPGPGAMNTEAFF.

CDR3 nucleotides: TGTGCCAGCAGCGCGGGACTAGCGGGAGCAGGCCAAGAGACCCAGTACTTC. As protein: CASSAGLAGAGQETQYF. The rearrangement uses TRBV12-3 or TRBV12-4 and TRBJ2-5, with 14 bases fitting TRBD2. V lost 6 bases, J lost 1 base, and 7 bases stayed unmatched. This CDR3 is 17 amino acids long.

This clonotype was seen ten or more times. This rearrangement joins TRBV7-2 to TRBJ1-4; D uncertain. The CDR3 contains 13 residues. Germline V gene lookup returns CDR1 SGHTA and CDR2 FQGNSA. Trimming took off 2 bases at V and 5 bases at J, with 6 bases between the two ends. In nucleotides, the CDR3 is TGTGCCAGCAGCTTACTTGGGAATGAAAAACTGTTTTTT. Translating gives CASSLLGNEKLFF. The variable domain in full, completed from reference TRBV7-2 and TRBJ1-4, reads GAGVSQSPSNKVTEKGKDVELRCDPISGHTALYWYRQSLGQGLEFLIYFQGNSAPDKSGLPSDRFSAERTGGSVSTLTIQRTQQEDSAVYLCASSLLGNEKLFFGSGTQLSVL.

J is TRBJ1-1 and V is TRBV11-1, with no clear D. V gave up 0 bases and J gave up 1 base, with 3 bases separating them. Germline values: CDR1 SGHAT, CDR2 FQDESV (reference sequence). CDR3 size: 13 residues. The DNA for the CDR3 is TGTGCCAGCAGCTTAGCCTGGAACACTGAAGCTTTCTTT. Protein product: CASSLAWNTEAFF.

This clonotype came up many times. The rearrangement joins TRBV6-1 to TRBJ1-5; no clear D. CDR1 MNHNS and CDR2 SASEGT come from the germline V gene. The V end was cut by 5 bases, the J end by 0 bases, with 11 bases between. The length of the CDR3 is 15 residues. The DNA of the CDR3 is TGTGCCAGCAGTAAGGACTCTAATAGCAATCAGCCCCAGCATTTT. Its protein product is CASSKDSNSNQPQHF.

Notes on this clonotype: It may be a read error: a sequence one base away is much more abundant. The chain has TRBV5-5 and TRBJ1-3, with D perhaps matching TRBD1 (6 bases). The CDR3 totals 15 residues. Per germline, CDR1 SGHKS and CDR2 YYEKEE (reference sequence). CDR3 residues: CASSITGLSGNIIYF. As DNA, the CDR3 is TGTGCCAGCAGCATCACAGGGCTCTCTGGAAACATCATATATTTT.

J is TRBJ2-3 and V is TRBV5-5; D is possibly TRBD2 (5 bases). The length of the CDR3 is 15 residues. Germline CDR1 SGHKS, CDR2 YYEKEE (reference sequence). The V end lost 0 bases, the J end lost 9 bases, and 17 bases lay between the germline ends. For the CDR3, the DNA is TGTGCCAGCAGCTTGGGTCGGGGTTTAACTGGGACGCAGTATTTT. Its protein is CASSLGRGLTGTQYF.

This sequence joins TRBV5-4 and TRBJ2-1; 8 positions match TRBD2. V trimming: 3 bases; J trimming: 5 bases; junction bases outside the gene matches: 7. The CDR3 is 15 amino acids. Germline V CDR1 and CDR2: SGHNT, YYREEE (reference sequence). The CDR3 spells CASSSPYSGNNEQFF. Written as DNA, the CDR3 is TGTGCCAGCAGCTCGCCCTATAGCGGGAACAATGAGCAGTTCTTC.

This clonotype has more than one count but fewer than ten. At one end the junction does not follow the germline gene, possibly because of a read error. This chain links TRBV3-1 with TRBJ1-3, with D hard to call. CDR3 size: 13 residues. Germline CDR1 is LGHDT and CDR2 is YNNKEL (reference sequence). The DNA of the CDR3 is TGTGCCAGCAGCTCCCGGGGAGAAAACGCCATATATTTT. Translated, it gives CASSSRGENAIYF.

The sample holds many counts of this clonotype. This chain uses TRBV30 with TRBJ2-7; possibly TRBD2 for D (7 bases). Deletions cut 3 bases from V and 6 bases from J, with 18 bases between. The CDR3 is 14 amino acids. CDR1 is GTSNPN, CDR2 SVGIG, per germline (reference sequence). Written as DNA, the CDR3 is TGTGCCTGGAGCGCCACGCGGGGGCGTTTCGAGCAGTACTTC. It specifies CAWSATRGRFEQYF.

In its sample, this clonotype was seen many times. The chain couples TRBV9 to TRBJ1-1; tentatively, D is TRBD1 (5 bases). CDR1 and CDR2 (germline): SGDLS, YYNGEE. Trimming took off 1 base at V and 1 base at J, with 11 bases between the two ends. The CDR3 has 15 residues. CDR3 residues: CASSVQGVTNTEAFF. Written as DNA, the CDR3 is TGTGCCAGCAGCGTACAGGGCGTGACGAACACTGAAGCTTTCTTT.

As to this clonotype: At one end the junction does not follow the germline gene, possibly because of a read error. The genes are TRBV30 and TRBJ1-3; D is uncertain. CDR3 size: 13 residues. CDR1 is GTSNPN, CDR2 SVGIG, per germline (reference sequence). The CDR3 region has the DNA TGTGCCTGGACCAAGAACTCTGCAAACACCATATATTTT. Translating gives CAWTKNSANTIYF.

This clonotype was observed at least ten times. J is TRBJ2-3 and V is TRBV20-1, with D unresolved. Trimming left V 5 bases short and J 0 bases short, with 12 bases between. Germline-derived CDR1 and CDR2 are DFQATT and SNEGSKA (reference sequence). This CDR3 contains 14 residues. Here the CDR3 DNA reads TGCAGTGCTTCCTCAGGATCTAGCACAGATACGCAGTATTTT. Protein sequence: CSASSGSSTDTQYF.

This clonotype appeared a few times. The chain joins TRBV5-4 to TRBJ2-5; 7 bases line up with TRBD1. The germline V gene encodes CDR1 SGHNT and CDR2 YYREEE (reference sequence). Trimming removed 7 bases from V and 6 bases from J; junction bases left unmatched: 9. This CDR3 contains 13 residues. DNA for the CDR3: TGTGCCAGCGGCCCCCTGGGACAGAAGACCCAGTACTTC. Encoded protein: CASGPLGQKTQYF.

This clonotype showed up many times. The V and J genes are TRBV7-9 and TRBJ1-1; TRBD1 matches at 7 bases. Germline-derived CDR1 and CDR2 are SEHNR and FQNEAQ (reference sequence). Germline trimming cut 3 bases from V and 8 bases from J; bases unmatched to any gene: 6. CDR3 length equals 13 residues. The DNA for the CDR3 is TGTGCCAGCAGCTTGGAGGGGGCTAGGGAAGCTTTCTTT. This gives the protein CASSLEGAREAFF.